The 28 T cell receptor beta chains below were found in one sample sequenced in a study of blood T cell repertoires in COVID-19. Sequencing was performed with immunoSEQ multiplex PCR; in TCRdb, only in-frame clones are kept and a portion is missing. Among tens of thousands of clones, over 75% were seen once, and the ten largest hold 7%. Sequencing was done on a sample of peripheral blood. These receptors came from a man between 65 and 79 years old with acute or convalescent COVID-19.

CDR3 nucleotide sequence: TGTGCCAGCAGCTTGGCCGGGGCAGGGGCCTACGAGCAGTACGTC. It specifies CASSLAGAGAYEQYV. The J gene is TRBJ2-7, the V gene TRBV5-5; possible D gene TRBD1, 6 bases. The length of the CDR3 is 15 residues. The ends were cut back, 0 bases at V and 2 bases at J, with 12 bases in the middle. Germline assignment: CDR1 SGHKS and CDR2 YYEKEE (reference sequence).

This sequence joins TRBV5-4 and TRBJ2-5, with D possibly TRBD2 on 5 matching bases. Trimming pared 4 bases from V and 2 bases from J, leaving 15 bases between. CDR3 length equals 15 residues. The germline gives CDR1 SGHNT, CDR2 YYREEE (reference sequence). CDR3 DNA sequence: TGTGCCAGCAGCACGGACGCGGGCAGTCAAGAGACCCAGTACTTC. This encodes CASSTDAGSQETQYF.

CDR3 coding DNA: TGTGCCAGCAGCACCGGGACAGACCTAAATCAGCCCCAGCATTTT. This codes for CASSTGTDLNQPQHF. This chain connects TRBV5-5 to TRBJ1-5; 7 nucleotides match TRBD1. V was pared by 4 bases and J by 4 bases, with 8 bases of the junction left unmatched. The germline CDR1 and CDR2 sequences are SGHKS and YYEKEE (reference sequence). This CDR3 comprises 15 residues.

The V and J genes are TRBV3-1 (or the pseudogene TRBV3-2) and TRBJ1-2, with TRBD1 as a possible D gene (6 bases). Deletions cut 1 base from V and 8 bases from J, with 14 bases between. The CDR3 totals 14 residues. The germline V gene encodes CDR1 LGHDT and CDR2 YNNKEL (reference sequence). The CDR3: CASSQAGGGRGYTF. CDR3 nucleotide sequence: TGTGCCAGCAGCCAAGCCGGGGGGGGGCGAGGCTACACCTTC.

This sequence joins TRBV7-6 and TRBJ2-7, with D possibly TRBD1 on 5 matching bases. V was pared by 6 bases and J by 2 bases, with 20 bases between. From germline, CDR1 is SGHVS and CDR2 FNYEAQ. The CDR3 sequence is 16 residues long. This CDR3 is CASSSSRSDTPYEQYF. The CDR3 region has the DNA TGTGCCAGCAGTTCATCCCGCTCGGACACCCCCTACGAGCAGTACTTC.

This clone has only a few counts. The chain joins TRBV5-4 to TRBJ1-2; 11 nucleotides match TRBD1. Trimming cost V 6 bases and J 7 bases; bases outside gene matches: 8. The germline V gene has CDR1 SGHNT and CDR2 YYREEE (reference sequence). The CDR3 consists of 14 residues. The CDR3 DNA reads as TGTGCCAGCACCCTGGACAGGGGGCGCGGTGGCTACACCTTC. The encoded protein is CASTLDRGRGGYTF.

The CDR3 protein is CASGLSSLGGEKLFF. CDR3 in DNA: TGTGCTAGTGGTTTGTCCTCGCTTGGAGGCGAAAAACTGTTTTTT. The V call is TRBV12-5, the J call TRBJ1-4; unclear D gene. Germline V gene lookup returns CDR1 LGHNT and CDR2 FRNRAP. Trimming removed 2 bases from V and 8 bases from J, with 15 bases in between. CDR3 length: 15 residues.

In its sample, this clone was seen once. The chain uses TRBV6-5 and TRBJ2-3, with D maybe TRBD1 (5 bases). The germline CDR1 and CDR2 sequences are MNHEY and SVGAGI. The germline V and J ends were trimmed by 7 bases and 3 bases, with 17 bases remaining between them. The CDR3 totals 15 residues. The CDR3 DNA is TGTGCCAGCACGAGACAGTTAGGTTCGACAGATACGCAGTATTTT. It encodes CASTRQLGSTDTQYF.

The chain combines TRBV11-2 with TRBJ2-3; 9 bases are shared with TRBD1. CDR1 and CDR2 from the germline V gene are SGHAT and FQNNGV. V was clipped by 1 base and J by 5 bases; unmatched bases: 7. This CDR3 has 16 residues. The CDR3 spells CASSLALQGAVDTQYF. The CDR3 DNA reads as TGTGCCAGCAGCTTAGCCCTACAGGGGGCGGTAGATACGCAGTATTTT.

V usage is TRBV6-6 and J usage is TRBJ1-6; 8 nucleotides line up with TRBD1. This CDR3 is built from 14 residues. With V trimmed by 2 bases and J by 8 bases, 2 bases remained unmatched. The germline V gene encodes CDR1 MNHNY and CDR2 SVGAGI (reference sequence). The DNA for the CDR3 is TGTGCCAGCAGTTACGGGACAGGCGATTCACCCCTCCACTTT. It yields the protein CASSYGTGDSPLHF.

This clone was seen only a few times. The rearrangement links TRBV30 to TRBJ1-5; D possibly corresponds to TRBD1 (6 bases). This CDR3 is built from 15 residues. V dropped 1 base and J dropped 3 bases, with 13 bases sitting between them. In germline, CDR1 is GTSNPN, CDR2 SVGIG (reference sequence). The CDR3 loop is CAWSGAGASNQPQHF. The CDR3 nucleotides read TGTGCCTGGAGTGGGGCAGGGGCTTCCAATCAGCCCCAGCATTTT.

The genes are TRBV4-1 and TRBJ1-5; D remains ambiguous. Germline lookup yields CDR1 MGHRA and CDR2 YSYEKL. This CDR3 contains 13 residues. Trimming stripped 4 bases from V and 2 bases from J, with 6 bases between. This CDR3 is CASSPGGNQPQHF. CDR3 bases: TGCGCCAGCAGCCCCGGGGGCAATCAGCCCCAGCATTTT.

The chain links TRBV5-6 to TRBJ2-4; possibly TRBD2 for D (6 bases). The CDR3 length is 16 residues. Germline CDR1 and CDR2: SGHDT and YYEEEE. V lost 2 bases and J 0 bases, leaving 12 bases between the germline ends. CDR3 sequence reads: CASSFPAGIAKNIQYF. CDR3 DNA sequence: TGTGCCAGCAGCTTCCCCGCGGGAATAGCCAAAAACATTCAGTACTTC.

The chain has TRBV6-4 and TRBJ1-1, with a weak D call TRBD1 (6 bases). Trimming took off 6 bases at V and 0 bases at J, with 14 bases between the two ends. The CDR3 loop spans 15 amino acids. Germline-derived CDR1 and CDR2 are MRHNA and SNTAGT. DNA of the CDR3: TGTGCCAGCAGATCGACAGGACTCATGAACACTGAAGCTTTCTTT. Translation: CASRSTGLMNTEAFF.

The chain uses TRBV4-1 and TRBJ2-3; possibly TRBD1 for D (5 bases). Looked up from germline, CDR1 is MGHRA and CDR2 is YSYEKL. The CDR3 sequence is 15 residues long. Trimming shortened V by 8 bases and J by 1 base, and 16 bases separated the two germline ends. The CDR3 sequence is CASRTAGLGTDTQYF. Written as DNA, the CDR3 is TGCGCCAGCCGAACGGCAGGGTTGGGCACAGATACGCAGTATTTT.

Comments on this clone: Other DNA sequences of this sample code for an identical CDR3. This chain connects TRBV3-1 (or the pseudogene TRBV3-2) to TRBJ1-2; D may be TRBD1 (6 bases). This CDR3 contains 14 residues. The V end lost 1 base, the J end lost 2 bases, and 8 bases lay between the germline ends. From germline, CDR1 is LGHDT and CDR2 YNNKEL (reference sequence). The CDR3 bases are TGTGCCAGCAGCCAAGGGACAGCCAACTATGGCTACACCTTC. Residues: CASSQGTANYGYTF.

The rearrangement joins TRBV5-5 to TRBJ2-5; no clear D. Trimming took 5 bases from V and 0 from J, leaving 8 bases between them. CDR3 size: 13 residues. Germline V gives CDR1 SGHKS, CDR2 YYEKEE (reference sequence). The DNA of the CDR3 is TGTGCCAGCAGAATGTCGTACCAAGAGACCCAGTACTTC. Translation: CASRMSYQETQYF.

The gene calls are TRBV9 and TRBJ2-7; TRBD1 aligns across 7 bases. V trimming: 3 bases; J trimming: 3 bases; junction bases outside the gene matches: 3. This CDR3 has 13 amino acids. Germline CDR1 and CDR2: SGDLS and YYNGEE. This CDR3 reads CASSARDSYEQYF. The CDR3 nucleotides read TGTGCCAGCAGCGCCCGGGACAGCTACGAGCAGTACTTC.

V and J are TRBV6-5 and TRBJ1-1; D call uncertain. V lost 4 bases, J lost 3 bases, and 12 bases lay in between. The germline CDR1 and CDR2 sequences are MNHEY and SVGAGI. The CDR3 has 14 residues. The CDR3 region has the DNA TGTGCCAGCAGTTCGGGTTACCGCCACACTGAAGCTTTCTTT. It codes for CASSSGYRHTEAFF.

This clone was detected a few times. The genes are TRBV28 and TRBJ1-1; TRBD1 might be the D (6 bases). Trimming pared 7 bases from V and 0 bases from J, leaving 9 bases between. The CDR3 length is 13 residues. Germline V gene data show CDR1 as MDHEN and CDR2 as SYDVKM. The CDR3 region is CASKGQLNTEAFF. The CDR3 DNA sequence: TGTGCCAGCAAAGGACAGCTGAACACTGAAGCTTTCTTT.

This clone was detected once. J is TRBJ1-2 and V is TRBV5-4; a weak D match, TRBD1 (6 bases). From germline, CDR1 is SGHNT and CDR2 YYREEE (reference sequence). The CDR3 length is 17 residues. V was cut by 3 bases and J by 3 bases, with 21 bases left in between. CDR3 nucleotide sequence: TGTGCCAGCAGCTCGATTATATTTTCACAGGGTTACTATGGCTACACCTTC. As protein: CASSSIIFSQGYYGYTF.

CDR3 nucleotide sequence: TGTGCCAGCACCCCCGTACACCTCTTGAACACCGGGGAGCTGTTTTTT. Amino acids: CASTPVHLLNTGELFF. This rearrangement joins TRBV2 to TRBJ2-2; D call uncertain. Germline assignment: CDR1 SNHLY and CDR2 FYNNEI. Trimming took 7 bases from V and 1 from J, leaving 16 bases between them. This CDR3 is 16 amino acids long.

This clone was seen a single time. The CDR3 loop is CAWSIYREPVNEKLFF. The CDR3 DNA is TGTGCCTGGAGTATATACAGGGAACCCGTTAATGAAAAACTGTTTTTT. The rearrangement links TRBV30 to TRBJ1-4; tentative D call: TRBD1 (6 bases). CDR1 is GTSNPN, CDR2 SVGIG, per germline (reference sequence). The V end was cut by 2 bases, the J end by 4 bases, with 17 bases between. The CDR3 loop spans 16 amino acids.

The chain employs TRBV5-1 and TRBJ2-1; maybe TRBD2 (6 bases). Trimming cost V 5 bases and J 2 bases, with 11 bases left between them. Germline assignment: CDR1 SGHRS and CDR2 YFSETQ. CDR3 length equals 14 residues. CDR3 coding DNA: TGCGCCAGCAGGGGGGGAGTGACCTACAATGAGCAGTTCTTC. Its translation: CASRGGVTYNEQFF.

Comments on this clone: Distinct nucleotide sequences in the sample also encode this CDR3. V usage is TRBV18 and J usage is TRBJ1-1; 9 nucleotides align to TRBD1. Germline V gene sequence: CDR1 KGHSH, CDR2 LQKENI. Trimming took 3 bases from V and 5 from J; bases not matched to a gene: 1. This CDR3 contains 13 residues. The CDR3 DNA reads TGTGCCAGCTCACCGGGACAGGGAACTGAAGCTTTCTTT. It yields the protein CASSPGQGTEAFF.

The chain is built from TRBV6-1 and TRBJ2-3; 14 bases fit TRBD2. The germline CDR1 and CDR2 sequences are MNHNS and SASEGT. After removal of 2 bases from V and 2 bases from J, the junction contained 3 bases not matched to a gene. The CDR3 contains 17 residues. The CDR3 coding sequence is TGTGCCAGCAGTGAATGGACTAGCGGGGGGCTCACAGATACGCAGTATTTT. This codes for CASSEWTSGGLTDTQYF.

The chain has TRBV29-1 and TRBJ2-1, with a tentative D call TRBD1 (5 bases). The CDR3 has 15 residues. Between the trimmed V and J ends, which lost 0 bases and 8 bases, there was a span of 17 bases. The germline gives CDR1 SQVTM, CDR2 ANQGSEA. The CDR3 nucleotides are TGCAGCGTTGAAGAACAGGACCGACGGATCCATGAGCAGTTCTTC. It yields the protein CSVEEQDRRIHEQFF.

This rearrangement joins TRBV5-1 to TRBJ2-7, with TRBD2 matching 7 bases. This CDR3 region has 15 residues. Germline CDR1 SGHRS, CDR2 YFSETQ. Trimming took 3 bases from V and 5 from J; bases not matched to a gene: 11. CDR3 coding DNA: TGCGCCAGCAGCTGGAATGCAGGGAGGGTAGACGAGCAGTACTTC. Translating gives CASSWNAGRVDEQYF.